A selection of T cell receptor beta chains follows, all from one sample in a study of shared clonotypes between healthy human individuals. The method was immunoSEQ multiplex PCR; TCRdb's version includes in-frame clones alone and lacks a portion of them. The data hold about 1,800,000 clones, with approximately 94% observed a single time. The sample consisted of naive CD8+ T cells sorted from blood. The receptors originated from a man aged 18 to 29 in good health. Both conserved end residues are part of each CDR3. The order of the fields is V gene, J gene, CDR3 protein.

V gene: TRBV7-9
J gene: TRBJ2-7
CDR3 protein: CASSLGTFYEQYF

V gene: TRBV9
J gene: TRBJ2-1
CDR3 protein: CASSTGGQGEQFF

V gene: TRBV5-4
J gene: TRBJ2-1
CDR3 protein: CASSFDSYNEQFF

V gene: TRBV4-1
J gene: TRBJ1-1
CDR3 protein: CASSQERSGAAFF

V gene: TRBV7-9
J gene: TRBJ2-7
CDR3 protein: CASSVVRGQGSDEQYF

V gene: TRBV27
J gene: TRBJ2-5
CDR3 protein: CASSPLGNLGETQYF

V gene: TRBV27
J gene: TRBJ2-7
CDR3 protein: CASRVQGAYEQYF

V gene: TRBV13
J gene: TRBJ2-7
CDR3 protein: CASSSGQGTYEQYF

V gene: TRBV5-5
J gene: TRBJ1-5
CDR3 protein: CASRAGGPGSNQPQHF

V gene: TRBV4-1
J gene: TRBJ2-7
CDR3 protein: CASSQDDWAGTYEQYF

V gene: TRBV7-2
J gene: TRBJ2-2
CDR3 protein: CASSLESAGLYAGELFF

V gene: TRBV27
J gene: TRBJ2-5
CDR3 protein: CASSLGTFGTGDGETQYF

V gene: TRBV13
J gene: TRBJ2-5
CDR3 protein: CASSSTPSGSRETQYF

V gene: TRBV6-5
J gene: TRBJ2-5
CDR3 protein: CASSLLSGGIQETQYF

V gene: TRBV4-1
J gene: TRBJ1-5
CDR3 protein: CASSWTGDFSNQPQHF

V gene: TRBV7-6
J gene: TRBJ2-1
CDR3 protein: CASSLAALGNYNEQFF

V gene: TRBV16
J gene: TRBJ1-4
CDR3 protein: CASSQSLGEKLFF

V gene: TRBV5-4
J gene: TRBJ1-3
CDR3 protein: CASSPDPGNTIYF

V gene: TRBV7-9
J gene: TRBJ1-2
CDR3 protein: CASMDSNYGYTF

V gene: TRBV5-1
J gene: TRBJ1-1
CDR3 protein: CASSSGPGGNTEAFF

V gene: TRBV11-1
J gene: .
CDR3 protein: CASSLGGESYEQYF

V gene: TRBV13
J gene: TRBJ2-7
CDR3 protein: CASSVGQGPSYEQYF

V gene: TRBV4-1
J gene: TRBJ2-3
CDR3 protein: CASSQEGGTDTQYF

V gene: TRBV27
J gene: TRBJ2-7
CDR3 protein: CASSGGFSYEQYF